The table lists the clone carrying this T cell receptor (beta chain) with many counts. Its antigen is unknown. RNA transcripts served as the template for amplifying TCR beta CDR3 regions. A first-round RT-PCR of the TCR CDR3 used the HTBI primer set. Using its own MiXCR run on the multiplex PCR reads, TCRdb lists one record per CDR3 protein. The sample consists of about 350,000 distinct CDR3 sequences, about 15% of them appearing once. Disease duration under 2 months; hyperthyroidism patients were aged 18 to 65. The CDR3 contains 13 residues. V was shortened by 3 bases and J by 6 bases, with 8 bases between the two germline ends. Germline CDR1 PRHDT, CDR2 FYEKMQ (reference sequence). The data originate from a study of T cells in Graves' hyperthyroidism and ophthalmopathy. Points from the study as a whole: In the blood, most expanded thyroid clonotypes above 0.001 appeared as well.

What was sequenced was blood. The source of this sequence is a woman aged 30 to 39 with Graves' hyperthyroidism. V gene TRBV13 combines with J gene TRBJ2-2; TRBD2 is a possible D gene (6 bases). CDR3 sequence reads: CASSFGGAGELFF. The CDR3, as DNA: TGTGCCAGCAGCTTCGGCGGGGCCGGGGAGCTGTTTTTT.